The 26 T cell receptor beta chains below all came from one sample that was sequenced in a study of T cell responses to AZD1222 COVID-19 vaccine. Using immunoSEQ multiplex PCR, the repertoire was profiled, and TCRdb retains in-frame clones only, with some absent. The sample holds roughly 150,000 clones, 92% seen once. This sample comprised peripheral blood, obtained on day 0 of AZD1222 vaccination. These receptors were obtained from an adult in good health.

This chain uses TRBV29-1 with TRBJ1-2; D perhaps matches TRBD1 (6 bases). Germline values: CDR1 SQVTM, CDR2 ANQGSEA. The CDR3 covers 14 residues. Trimming removed 6 bases at V and 8 bases at J, with 22 bases between. The CDR3 DNA is TGCAGCGTGAGGGGCGGGACATATATAGAAGGCTACACCTTC. It codes for CSVRGGTYIEGYTF.

This clone occurred a few times. The chain combines TRBV30 with TRBJ2-2, with 9 positions matching TRBD2. The V gene's germline CDR1 is GTSNPN and CDR2 SVGIG (reference sequence). V shed 0 bases, J shed 1 base, and the junction held 6 bases outside the gene matches. The CDR3 is 17 amino acids. The chain's CDR3 is CAWSVLGLAENTGELFF. The CDR3 nucleotides read TGTGCCTGGAGTGTTCTGGGACTAGCCGAGAACACCGGGGAGCTGTTTTTT.

This chain joins TRBV6-5 and TRBJ1-2; D is undetermined. The germline V and J ends were trimmed by 0 bases and 6 bases, with 11 bases remaining between them. CDR3 length: 14 amino acids. Germline CDR1 reads MNHEY; CDR2 reads SVGAGI. The CDR3 loop is CASSYSWTLDGYTF. Here the CDR3 DNA reads TGTGCCAGCAGTTACTCGTGGACTCTTGATGGCTACACCTTC.

This sequence joins TRBV30 and TRBJ1-1, with D unclear. V was cut by 0 bases and J by 5 bases, with 16 bases left in between. The CDR3 length is 15 residues. Germline V gene lookup returns CDR1 GTSNPN and CDR2 SVGIG (reference sequence). For the CDR3, the DNA is TGTGCCTGGAGTGTTGGGTTGCTACTTGGGACTGAAGCTTTCTTT. Translating gives CAWSVGLLLGTEAFF.

The CDR3 bases are TGTGCCAGCAGCCCTAGCGGGCCAGGCTATGAGCAGTTCTTC. Residues: CASSPSGPGYEQFF. The chain employs TRBV9 and TRBJ2-1, with 8 bases fitting TRBD2. The CDR3 has 14 amino acids. Germline loops: CDR1 SGDLS, CDR2 YYNGEE. V lost 4 bases and J lost 8; bases outside the gene matches: 8.

This chain uses TRBV6-4 with TRBJ2-1, with 11 bases matching TRBD1. CDR3 length equals 19 residues. Per germline, CDR1 MRHNA and CDR2 SNTAGT. The V gene end was trimmed by 3 bases and the J gene end by 0 bases; junction bases not matched to a gene: 10. This CDR3 is CASSDSSPGTGGSYNEQFF. In nucleotides, the CDR3 is TGTGCCAGCAGTGATAGTTCCCCCGGGACAGGGGGCTCCTACAATGAGCAGTTCTTC.

The J gene is TRBJ2-7, the V gene TRBV10-2, with D possibly matching TRBD2 (6 bases). The CDR3 sequence is 14 residues long. V dropped 3 bases and J dropped 2 bases, with 11 bases sitting between them. Germline V gene sequence: CDR1 WSHSY, CDR2 SAAADI. As DNA, the CDR3 is TGCGCCAGCAGTGATGCTCGGGGGACCTACGAGCAGTACTTC. Translation: CASSDARGTYEQYF.

The chain is built from TRBV30 and TRBJ1-2; no firm D call. The CDR3 consists of 11 residues. Germline assignment: CDR1 GTSNPN and CDR2 SVGIG (reference sequence). Trimming left V 4 bases short and J 5 bases short, with 8 bases between. The CDR3 DNA sequence: TGTGCCTGGACCCCCCAGTATGGCTACACCTTC. Protein: CAWTPQYGYTF.

V is TRBV30 and J is TRBJ2-1, with D uncertain. CDR3 size: 12 residues. Germline CDR1 GTSNPN, CDR2 SVGIG (reference sequence). Trimming pared 2 bases from V and 10 bases from J, leaving 12 bases between. CDR3 residues: CAWSFTSKEQFF. The CDR3 nucleotides read TGTGCCTGGAGTTTTACTTCAAAAGAGCAGTTCTTC.

This clone was counted between two and nine times. Different DNA sequences within this sample yield the same CDR3. The chain carries TRBV12-3 or TRBV12-4 and TRBJ2-7; D ambiguous. The length of the CDR3 is 11 residues. Trimming removed 4 bases at V and 3 bases at J, with 4 bases between. Here the CDR3 reads CASSSGYEQYF. Here the CDR3 DNA reads TGTGCCAGCAGTTCAGGCTACGAGCAGTACTTC.

The V gene is TRBV15, the J gene TRBJ1-3; 8 positions match TRBD1. Germline V gene sequence: CDR1 LNHNV, CDR2 YYDKDF (reference sequence). This CDR3 spans 17 amino acids. J was trimmed by 0 bases and V by 1 base; bases with no gene match: 5. CDR3 sequence reads: CATSRATGTGSGNTIYF. The CDR3, as DNA: TGTGCCACCAGCAGAGCTACTGGGACAGGCTCTGGAAACACCATATATTTT.

V is TRBV4-3 and J is TRBJ2-4; perhaps TRBD2 as D (6 bases). Germline CDR1 LGHNA, CDR2 YSLEER. V shed 4 bases and J shed 8 bases, with 12 bases lying between them. This CDR3 is built from 13 residues. The CDR3 DNA sequence: TGCGCCAGCAGCCCGGGACTTTTGCACATTCAGTACTTC. Amino acid sequence: CASSPGLLHIQYF.

The genes are TRBV3-1 (or the pseudogene TRBV3-2) and TRBJ2-1; D gene unclear. V was pared by 0 bases and J by 8 bases, with 8 bases between. The CDR3 contains 13 residues. The germline V gene encodes CDR1 LGHDT and CDR2 YNNKEL (reference sequence). CDR3 amino acids: CASSQDLSDEQFF. The CDR3 DNA reads as TGTGCCAGCAGCCAAGATCTCAGCGATGAGCAGTTCTTC.

V is TRBV27 and J is TRBJ2-1, with a tentative D call TRBD2 (6 bases). CDR1 MNHEY and CDR2 SMNVEV come from the germline V gene (reference sequence). CDR3 length: 13 residues. The germline V and J ends were trimmed by 6 bases and 7 bases, with 13 bases remaining between them. The CDR3 nucleotides are TGTGCCAGCAGCGCTAGCGTTTTGAATGAGCAGTTCTTC. Amino acids: CASSASVLNEQFF.

This rearrangement joins TRBV12-3 or TRBV12-4 to TRBJ1-1, with D uncertain. This CDR3 has 13 amino acids. V lost 6 bases and J lost 0, with 8 bases in between. The CDR3 loop is CASSPGLNTEAFF. The CDR3 nucleotides are TGTGCCAGCAGCCCCGGATTGAACACTGAAGCTTTCTTT.

The chain recombines TRBV6-6 with TRBJ1-1; TRBD1 is a possible D gene (5 bases). The CDR3 contains 12 residues. Germline-derived CDR1 and CDR2 are MNHNY and SVGAGI (reference sequence). CDR3 loop: CAGRGIAPEAFF. DNA for the CDR3: TGTGCGGGGAGGGGAATTGCCCCTGAAGCTTTCTTT.

The chain has TRBV13 and TRBJ2-7; 8 bases agree with TRBD1. CDR3 length equals 14 residues. Trimming removed 5 bases from V and 2 bases from J; junction bases left unmatched: 5. CDR1 and CDR2 from the germline V gene are PRHDT and FYEKMQ (reference sequence). CDR3: CASSPTGAPYEQYF. In DNA, the CDR3 is TGTGCCAGCAGCCCGACAGGGGCCCCCTACGAGCAGTACTTC.

The chain employs TRBV4-3 and TRBJ2-2; D not certain. CDR3 length: 14 amino acids. Trimming took off 0 bases at V and 6 bases at J, with 8 bases between the two ends. The germline CDR1 and CDR2 sequences are LGHNA and YSLEER. CDR3 DNA: TGCGCCAGCAGCCAAGATCTGGTGGCCGGGGAGCTGTTTTTT. Its protein product is CASSQDLVAGELFF.

The sample holds one count of this clone. The chain has TRBV28 and TRBJ1-3; unclear D gene. V dropped 6 bases and J dropped 7 bases, with 22 bases sitting between them. In germline, CDR1 is MDHEN, CDR2 SYDVKM. This CDR3 spans 16 amino acids. The CDR3 loop reads CASSRLFQQSWNTIYF. In nucleotides, the CDR3 is TGTGCCAGCAGCCGCTTGTTCCAACAGTCGTGGAACACCATATATTTT. Looking up the rest from reference TRBV28 and TRBJ1-3 gives the full variable domain: DVKVTQSSRYLVKRTGEKVFLECVQDMDHENMFWYRQDPGLGLRLIYFSYDVKMKEKGDIPEGYSVSREKKERFSLILESASTNQTSMYLCASSRLFQQSWNTIYFGEGSWLTVV.

The rearrangement uses TRBV4-3 and TRBJ2-3; D remains ambiguous. In germline, CDR1 is LGHNA, CDR2 YSLEER. Between the trimmed V and J ends, which lost 0 bases and 1 base, there was a span of 5 bases. The CDR3 contains 14 residues. The CDR3 bases are TGCGCCAGCAGCCAAGATACCCGCACAGATACGCAGTATTTT. Its protein product is CASSQDTRTDTQYF.

This chain connects TRBV7-3 to TRBJ2-2, with 7 bases identical to TRBD2. Unmatched junction bases numbered 10, after V lost 5 bases and J lost 4 bases. The CDR3 has 16 amino acids. Per germline, CDR1 SGHTA and CDR2 FQGTGA. The CDR3 sequence is CASSPFGREGTGELFF. Here the CDR3 DNA reads TGTGCCAGCAGCCCCTTCGGAAGGGAGGGCACCGGGGAGCTGTTTTTT. Using reference TRBV7-3 and TRBJ2-2 for the parts outside the CDR3, the full variable domain is GAGVSQTPSNKVTEKGKYVELRCDPISGHTALYWYRQSLGQGPEFLIYFQGTGAADDSGLPNDRFFAVRPEGSVSTLKIQRTERGDSAVYLCASSPFGREGTGELFFGEGSRLTVL.

To note about this clone: Other DNA sequences from this sample encode an identical CDR3 as well. The J gene is TRBJ1-5, the V gene TRBV15; 9 bases line up with TRBD1. CDR3 length: 14 residues. The V gene's germline CDR1 is LNHNV and CDR2 YYDKDF (reference sequence). J lost 7 bases, V lost 3 bases, and 4 bases had no gene match. CDR3 protein: CATSRGQGNQPQHF. CDR3 sequence (DNA): TGTGCCACCAGCAGGGGACAGGGTAACCAGCCCCAGCATTTT.

CDR3 nucleotide sequence: TGTGCCAGCAGCTTGATCCGGGACGAGGGCGAGTATTTT. It specifies CASSLIRDEGEYF. The gene calls are TRBV5-6 and TRBJ2-3, with D perhaps given as TRBD1 or TRBD2 (5 bases each). This CDR3 is built from 13 residues. V was shortened by 1 base and J by 13 bases, with 16 bases between the two germline ends. CDR1 is SGHDT, CDR2 YYEEEE, per germline.

The chain combines TRBV7-2 with TRBJ2-2, with D maybe TRBD1 (5 bases). The germline V and J ends were trimmed by 2 bases and 6 bases, with 13 bases remaining between them. CDR1 and CDR2 from the germline V gene are SGHTA and FQGNSA. The CDR3 is 15 residues long. The CDR3 DNA sequence: TGTGCCAGCAGCTTAAGGCAGGGTCACGCCGGGGAGCTGTTTTTT. Translating it yields CASSLRQGHAGELFF. Combining the CDR3 with reference TRBV7-2 and TRBJ2-2 gives the whole variable domain GAGVSQSPSNKVTEKGKDVELRCDPISGHTALYWYRQSLGQGLEFLIYFQGNSAPDKSGLPSDRFSAERTGGSVSTLTIQRTQQEDSAVYLCASSLRQGHAGELFFGEGSRLTVL.

This clone has a handful of counts. The gene calls are TRBV4-1 and TRBJ1-1; a weak D match, TRBD1 (6 bases). The CDR3 totals 13 residues. Trimming stripped 3 bases from V and 5 bases from J, with 10 bases between. Germline assignment: CDR1 MGHRA and CDR2 YSYEKL. CDR3 nucleotide sequence: TGCGCCAGCAGCCAGCCCCAGGGGACTGAAGCTTTCTTT. Its protein is CASSQPQGTEAFF.

The chain combines TRBV6-6 with TRBJ1-6; 7 nucleotides match TRBD1. The V and J ends lost 4 bases and 9 bases, in that order; junction bases with no gene match: 6. The CDR3 consists of 14 residues. The V gene's germline CDR1 is MNHNY and CDR2 SVGAGI (reference sequence). The CDR3 DNA sequence: TGTGCCAGCAGTTCCCCAGGGGGATCTTCACCCCTCCACTTT. It yields the protein CASSSPGGSSPLHF.